This record concerns one T cell receptor beta chain sequence. In the study's own analysis: Nucleated cell counts were estimated from reference gene primer amplification. Profiling relied on immunoSEQ multiplex PCR, and the TCRdb table lists in-frame clones only, not all of them. The DNA was the basis for D and trimming; V, J and clone size are from that table. In the table there are about 65,000 clones, over 85% of which are singletons. The V and J ends lost 9 bases and 0 bases, in that order; junction bases with no gene match: 15. The V gene's germline CDR1 is LNHNV and CDR2 YYDKDF (reference sequence). CDR3 length: 17 amino acids. The entry originates in a study of blood T cell repertoires in COVID-19. Study at large: Samples came from the United States, Italy and Spain, spanning acute and convalescent COVID-19. Sample material is recorded as cDNA or gDNA derived from T cells, B-cell-depleted T cells, or PBMCs.

Sequencing was done on a sample of peripheral blood. The receptor comes from a man in his sixties with acute or convalescent COVID-19. The chain recombines TRBV15 with TRBJ2-7; 9 bases map to TRBD1. The CDR3 spells CATQRDRVTRSSYEQYF. The DNA of the CDR3 is TGTGCCACGCAGCGGGACAGGGTTACTAGGAGCTCCTACGAGCAGTACTTC.